This T cell receptor beta chain derives from a study of PD-1 blockade in classical Hodgkin lymphoma. Study information: Intravenous nivolumab at 3 mg/kg was given to patients every 2 weeks.

Data came from immunoSEQ multiplex PCR; TCRdb stores just in-frame clones and leaves some out. Here the sample spans around 25,000 clones, approximately 85% being singletons. This clone is a singleton in its sample. Antigen specificity is unknown. Overall study results and limits: Before treatment, complete responders showed about the same diversity as newly diagnosed patients. Patients who initiated nivolumab within 1 year of ASCT were excluded.

Time point indicated: cycle 4 day 1 (C4D1), after about 6 weeks of nivolumab. Every single patient, without exception, relapsed after autologous stem cell transplantation, and brentuximab vedotin exposure varied. Investigators isolated CD4+ T cells from thawed PBMCs through magnetic negative selection. The CDR3 spans 15 residues. Germline CDR1 and CDR2: SGHTA and FQGNSA. Between the trimmed V and J ends, which lost 0 bases and 0 bases, there was a span of 9 bases. The receptor was isolated from a human donor with classical Hodgkin lymphoma. The chain carries TRBV7-2 and TRBJ2-7, with D unresolved. Sample: CD4+ T cells from blood, taken before the fourth cycle of nivolumab. The CDR3: CASSLAEPPSYEQYF. CDR3 nucleotide sequence: TGTGCCAGCAGCTTAGCGGAACCGCCCTCCTACGAGCAGTACTTC. Variable domain in full (rest from reference TRBV7-2 and TRBJ2-7): GAGVSQSPSNKVTEKGKDVELRCDPISGHTALYWYRQSLGQGLEFLIYFQGNSAPDKSGLPSDRFSAERTGGSVSTLTIQRTQQEDSAVYLCASSLAEPPSYEQYFGPGTRLTVT.